What follows are 29 T cell receptor beta chains derived from one specimen sequenced in a study of post-analysis software for immune sequencing data. No antigen has been assigned to these receptors. Study-wide points: Among a few TRBV segments more frequent in patients than controls were TRBV5-6, TRBV5-1 and TRBV20-1.

The TCR beta cDNA libraries carried unique molecular identifiers. In TCRdb, the PCR reads were re-called with MiXCR into one record per CDR3 protein. Here the sample spans some 260,000 distinct CDR3 sequences, 30% to 45% being singletons. Sample: blood. The receptors come from a girl aged 5-17 years with multiple sclerosis.

The V gene is TRBV5-1, the J gene TRBJ2-5; D may correspond to TRBD1 or TRBD2 (5 bases each). The CDR3 is made up of 13 amino acids. V lost 4 bases and J lost 1, with 8 bases in between. The germline CDR1 and CDR2 sequences are SGHRS and YFSETQ. CDR3 sequence reads: CASSKGPQETQYF. The CDR3 region has the DNA TGCGCCAGCAGCAAGGGACCCCAAGAGACCCAGTACTTC.

This clonotype was observed a few times. The CDR3 reads CASSQGRYF. CDR3 coding DNA: TGCGCCAGCAGCCAAGGGCGGTACTTC. The J gene is TRBJ2-5, the V gene TRBV4-1; D gene unclear. This CDR3 is 9 amino acids long. Germline CDR1 is MGHRA and CDR2 is YSYEKL. V shed 1 base and J shed 13 bases, with 4 bases lying between them.

This clonotype was found a few times. Sequence at one end of the junction differs from germline and may be a read error. J is TRBJ2-7 and V is TRBV5-1, with D possibly matching TRBD1 (6 bases). CDR1 and CDR2 from the germline V gene are SGHRS and YFSETQ. The CDR3 totals 14 residues. In DNA form, the CDR3 reads TGTGCCAGCAGCTTGGGCCAGGGGATTTACGAGCAGTACTTC. The encoded protein is CASSLGQGIYEQYF.

There are many counts of this clonotype. V gene TRBV28 combines with J gene TRBJ1-1, with D perhaps TRBD1 (6 bases). V dropped 10 bases and J dropped 7 bases, with 10 bases sitting between them. This CDR3 has 10 residues. Germline V gene data show CDR1 as MDHEN and CDR2 as SYDVKM. This CDR3 is CATKDSEAFF. CDR3 in DNA: TGTGCCACTAAGGACAGTGAAGCTTTCTTT.

This clonotype has ten or more counts. V is TRBV12-3 or TRBV12-4 and J is TRBJ1-2, with unresolved D. This CDR3 region has 11 residues. Trimming took off 4 bases at V and 8 bases at J, with 8 bases between the two ends. CDR3: CASSSKLGYTF. The CDR3 region has the DNA TGTGCCAGCAGTTCGAAATTGGGCTACACCTTC.

This chain uses TRBV12-3 or TRBV12-4 with TRBJ1-1; D unresolved. CDR3 length: 13 amino acids. Trimming removed 6 bases at V and 3 bases at J, with 11 bases between. CDR3 loop: CASSFVTDTEAFF. The CDR3, as DNA: TGTGCCAGCAGCTTTGTTACTGACACTGAAGCTTTCTTT.

This clonotype was observed at least ten times. V gene TRBV12-3 or TRBV12-4 combines with J gene TRBJ1-1; D uncertain. V was pared by 6 bases and J by 1 base, with 9 bases between. The CDR3 runs to 13 residues. CDR3 DNA sequence: TGTGCCAGCAGCCTCGGCCCGAACACTGAAGCTTTCTTT. It specifies CASSLGPNTEAFF.

In its sample, this clonotype was seen many times. The J gene is TRBJ2-1, the V gene TRBV27; unclear D gene. Germline CDR1 and CDR2: MNHEY and SMNVEV (reference sequence). V was shortened by 7 bases and J by 6 bases, with 16 bases between the two germline ends. This CDR3 has 14 amino acids. As DNA, the CDR3 is TGTGCCAGCACGTGGGCAGGCCCGCTCAATGAGCAGTTCTTC. Its translation: CASTWAGPLNEQFF.

This clonotype was counted only a few times. A clone one base away is much larger, so this may be a read error. The chain uses TRBV20-1 and TRBJ2-1, with TRBD2 matching over 8 bases. Germline lookup yields CDR1 DFQATT and CDR2 SNEGSKA (reference sequence). CDR3 size: 15 residues. CDR3: CSARDHGGGYSEQFF. The CDR3 coding sequence is TGCAGTGCTAGAGATCACGGCGGGGGGTACAGTGAGCAGTTCTTC.

Of note for this clonotype: A much bigger clone sits one base away, suggesting this may be a read error. This chain links TRBV5-1 with TRBJ2-1; D is ambiguous. The CDR3 totals 15 residues. V was trimmed by 1 base and J by 0 bases, leaving 8 bases between them. The germline V gene encodes CDR1 SGHRS and CDR2 YFSETQ. CDR3 loop: CASSLQTGSYNEQFF. For the CDR3, the DNA is TGCGCCAGCAGCTTGCAAACGGGCTCCTACAATGAGCAGTTCTTC.

Of note for this clonotype: A much larger clonotype is one base distant, so this may be a read error. This chain links TRBV30 with TRBJ2-1, with 13 bases lining up with TRBD2. CDR1 and CDR2 (germline): GTSNPN, SVGIG (reference sequence). The CDR3 has 15 amino acids. The CDR3 sequence is CARSGTSGNRNEQFF. The DNA of the CDR3 is TGTGCCCGGAGTGGGACTAGCGGGAATCGGAATGAGCAGTTCTTC. The variable domain in full, completed from reference TRBV30 and TRBJ2-1, reads SQTIHQWPATLVQPVGSPLSLECTVEGTSNPNLYWYRQAAGRGLQLLFYSVGIGQISSEVPQNLSASRPQDRQFILSSKKLLLSDSGFYLCARSGTSGNRNEQFFGPGTRLTVL.

The CDR3 DNA reads TGTGCCAGCAGGGGTAGCGGGGACTACAATGAGCAGTACTTC. It codes for CASRGSGDYNEQYF. The rearrangement links TRBV6-5 to TRBJ2-1; the match to TRBD2 covers 8 bases. The J call may be in error: the DNA end matches TRBJ2-7 better. Germline CDR1 reads MNHEY; CDR2 reads SVGAGI. There are 14 residues in the CDR3.

This clonotype was observed at least ten times. At one end the junction does not follow the germline gene, possibly because of a read error. The J gene is TRBJ2-1, the V gene TRBV12-3 or TRBV12-4; 8 positions agree with TRBD2. The CDR3 totals 15 residues. The CDR3 reads CASTLAGSSYNEQFF. CDR3 in DNA: TGTGCCAGCACTTTAGCGGGAAGCTCCTACAATGAGCAGTTCTTC.

This clonotype was counted a few times. A read error may explain this, as a much larger clone is one base away. The chain uses TRBV7-9 and TRBJ2-6; 8 nucleotides align to TRBD1. CDR1 is SEHNR and CDR2 is FQNEAQ in the germline V gene (reference sequence). This CDR3 region has 16 residues. The CDR3 spells CASSWFRGRGANVPTF. The CDR3 coding sequence is TGTGCCAGCAGCTGGTTCAGGGGGCGTGGGGCCAACGTCCCGACTTTC.

In the case of this clonotype: This may be a read error, as it is one base from a much larger clone. The V gene is TRBV7-8, the J gene TRBJ2-4; no reliable D call. This CDR3 has 17 amino acids. Germline lookup yields CDR1 SGHVS and CDR2 FQNEAQ. V was clipped by 5 bases and J by 2 bases, with 19 bases between them. CDR3 coding DNA: TGTGCCAGCAGCGCCCCGAGACGGCACTCACCCAAAAACATTCAGTACTTC. This encodes CASSAPRRHSPKNIQYF.

This clonotype was recorded at least ten times. The V call is TRBV10-3, the J call TRBJ1-2, with TRBD1 identical over 8 bases. The germline V gene has CDR1 ENHRY and CDR2 SYGVKD. J lost 4 bases, V lost 4 bases, and 5 bases had no gene match. The CDR3 loop spans 14 amino acids. CDR3 bases: TGTGCCATCAGTGTCGCAGGGGGCGCCTATGGCTACACCTTC. Encoded protein: CAISVAGGAYGYTF.

About this clonotype: Since a much larger clone is just one base distant, this may be a read error. This rearrangement joins TRBV7-2 to TRBJ2-3; D uncertain. CDR1 is SGHTA and CDR2 is FQGNSA in the germline V gene. Trimming took 1 base from V and 8 from J, leaving 16 bases between them. The CDR3 runs to 15 residues. The CDR3 sequence is CASSLELAGRGTQYF. The CDR3 nucleotides are TGTGCCAGCAGCTTAGAGCTGGCCGGGCGCGGTACGCAGTATTTT.

This sequence joins TRBV5-1 and TRBJ2-1, with 11 positions matching TRBD1. Losses at the gene ends were 2 bases for V and 6 bases for J; bases not matched to a gene: 1. In germline, CDR1 is SGHRS, CDR2 YFSETQ. The CDR3 runs to 14 residues. The CDR3 reads CASSLGTGGNEQFF. DNA for the CDR3: TGCGCCAGCAGCTTAGGGACAGGGGGCAATGAGCAGTTCTTC.

The chain recombines TRBV5-1 with TRBJ1-4; D is uncertain. Germline CDR1 reads SGHRS; CDR2 reads YFSETQ. Between the trimmed V and J ends, which lost 2 bases and 4 bases, there was a span of 24 bases. The CDR3 is made up of 19 amino acids. The CDR3 coding sequence is TGCGCCAGCAGCTTAGGAGACGGATTCCCGACCACCTTTAATGAAAAACTGTTTTTT. Protein: CASSLGDGFPTTFNEKLFF.

About this clonotype itself: This may be a read error, as it is one base from a much larger clone. The chain carries TRBV20-1 and TRBJ2-1; 7 bases fit TRBD2. The V segment lost 0 bases and the J segment 7 bases; nucleotides outside the gene matches: 9. The germline CDR1 and CDR2 sequences are DFQATT and SNEGSKA (reference sequence). There are 15 residues in the CDR3. CDR3: CSARDPTSESNEQFF. The CDR3 DNA reads as TGCAGTGCTAGAGATCCCACTAGCGAGAGTAATGAGCAGTTCTTC.

Many counts were recorded for this clonotype. V and J are TRBV27 and TRBJ2-7, with D perhaps matching TRBD2 (6 bases). V lost 4 bases to trimming and J lost 0 bases, with 13 bases between them. There are 15 residues in the CDR3. Germline V gene lookup returns CDR1 MNHEY and CDR2 SMNVEV (reference sequence). CDR3 nucleotides: TGTGCCAGCAGTTCACGGGAGCTTCACTCCTACGAGCAGTACTTC. This codes for CASSSRELHSYEQYF.

There are a few counts of this clonotype. J is TRBJ2-3 and V is TRBV7-9; a possible D gene is TRBD1 (5 bases). Trimming removed 1 base from V and 2 bases from J, with 13 bases in between. The germline V gene has CDR1 SEHNR and CDR2 FQNEAQ (reference sequence). CDR3 length equals 16 residues. CDR3 protein: CASSLVSRVTTDTQYF. DNA of the CDR3: TGTGCCAGCAGCTTAGTGTCCAGGGTGACCACAGATACGCAGTATTTT.

The chain employs TRBV20-1 and TRBJ2-1, with 9 bases lining up with TRBD1. The CDR3 spans 14 residues. The germline V gene encodes CDR1 DFQATT and CDR2 SNEGSKA (reference sequence). Unmatched junction bases numbered 10, after V lost 7 bases and J lost 6 bases. The CDR3 region is CSVKQGAGANEQFF. The CDR3 nucleotides are TGCAGTGTCAAACAGGGGGCTGGTGCCAATGAGCAGTTCTTC.

This clonotype was observed at least ten times. This chain uses TRBV24-1 with TRBJ2-3, with 9 bases that match TRBD2. The CDR3 length is 16 residues. The V gene's germline CDR1 is KGHDR and CDR2 SFDVKD. Trimming took 4 bases from V and 0 from J; bases not matched to a gene: 4. As DNA, the CDR3 is TGTGCCACCAGTGACCGTAGCGGGGGCAGCACAGATACGCAGTATTTT. It encodes CATSDRSGGSTDTQYF.

The chain combines TRBV5-1 with TRBJ2-7, with 9 bases aligning to TRBD1. V was clipped by 3 bases and J by 2 bases; unmatched bases: 6. The germline V gene encodes CDR1 SGHRS and CDR2 YFSETQ. The CDR3 spans 15 residues. CDR3 nucleotide sequence: TGCGCCAGCAGCTCTGACAGGGGGGCCACCTACGAGCAGTACTTC. Translating it yields CASSSDRGATYEQYF. The variable domain in full, with the rest retrieved from reference TRBV5-1 and TRBJ2-7, is KAGVTQTPRYLIKTRGQQVTLSCSPISGHRSVSWYQQTPGQGLQFLFEYFSETQRNKGNFPGRFSGRQFSNSRSEMNVSTLELGDSALYLCASSSDRGATYEQYFGPGTRLTVT.

In its sample, this clonotype was seen many times. This chain uses TRBV18 with TRBJ1-5; D may be TRBD1 (5 bases). The germline V gene encodes CDR1 KGHSH and CDR2 LQKENI. The CDR3 consists of 12 residues. The CDR3 DNA is TGTGCAACAGGCGGGAGCAATCAGCCCCAGCATTTT. Its protein is CATGGSNQPQHF.

Comment on this clonotype: Since a much larger clone is just one base distant, this may be a read error. The chain has TRBV10-3 and TRBJ1-4; D is ambiguous. Germline V gene lookup returns CDR1 ENHRY and CDR2 SYGVKD. The V end lost 5 bases, the J end lost 16 bases, and 17 bases lay between the germline ends. The CDR3 spans 12 residues. The CDR3 region has the DNA TGTGCCATCAGTCCAACCACCGGGGAGCAGTTTTTT. Its protein product is CAISPTTGEQFF.

The chain employs TRBV19 and TRBJ2-3; TRBD2 agrees at 13 bases. Germline V CDR1 and CDR2: LNHDA, SQIVND (reference sequence). The CDR3 is 19 residues long. Trimming cost V 5 bases and J 2 bases; bases outside gene matches: 13. CDR3 in amino acids: CASSPDSLAGGSPTDTQYF. Here the CDR3 DNA reads TGTGCCAGTAGTCCGGATTCACTAGCGGGAGGGTCCCCCACAGATACGCAGTATTTT.

This clonotype was observed at least ten times. This chain uses TRBV18 with TRBJ2-1, with 7 bases that match TRBD1. The CDR3 runs to 15 residues. V gave up 0 bases and J gave up 1 base; unmatched junction bases: 0. Germline lookup yields CDR1 KGHSH and CDR2 LQKENI. The CDR3 DNA follows: TGTGCCAGCTCACCACCACAGGGGTCCTACAATGAGCAGTTCTTC. This encodes CASSPPQGSYNEQFF.